A single sample is the source of the 20 T cell receptor beta chains below, sequenced in a study of CD8 T cells in ankylosing spondylitis. TCRdb processed the 5' RACE reads anew with MiXCR; each CDR3 protein has one entry. The sample contains some 120,000 distinct CDR3 sequences, about 13% of which appear only once. The specimen sequenced was blood, either unsorted or a sorted T cell fraction (not recorded which). These receptors came from a female donor with ankylosing spondylitis or in good health (not recorded which).

This clonotype was detected ten times or more. This chain joins TRBV11-1 and TRBJ2-3; tentatively, D is TRBD1 (7 bases). CDR3 length: 16 amino acids. The germline gives CDR1 SGHAT, CDR2 FQDESV (reference sequence). Trimming left V 3 bases short and J 4 bases short, with 17 bases between. CDR3 protein: CASSFGQGGHPDTQYF. The CDR3, as DNA: TGTGCCAGCAGCTTTGGCCAGGGGGGCCACCCAGATACGCAGTATTTT.

CDR3 nucleotides: TGTGCCAGCTCACCACCCTTAGCGCACTCGGAGCAGTTCTTC. Protein sequence: CASSPPLAHSEQFF. The chain is built from TRBV18 and TRBJ2-1, with D possibly TRBD2 on 5 matching bases. Trimming shortened V by 0 bases and J by 10 bases, and 13 bases separated the two germline ends. CDR3 length: 14 amino acids. Germline loops: CDR1 KGHSH, CDR2 LQKENI.

V usage is TRBV5-5 and J usage is TRBJ2-2; 8 bases align to TRBD1. Germline V lookup: CDR1 SGHKS, CDR2 YYEKEE (reference sequence). With 5 bases clipped from V and 0 bases from J, the junction kept 3 bases outside the gene matches. The CDR3 is 15 amino acids. Here the CDR3 reads CASSDRGANTGELFF. Written as DNA, the CDR3 is TGTGCCAGCAGTGACAGGGGCGCGAACACCGGGGAGCTGTTTTTT.

This clonotype was counted between two and nine times. The rearrangement links TRBV7-9 to TRBJ1-1; perhaps TRBD1 as D (6 bases). The length of the CDR3 is 16 residues. Between the trimmed V and J ends, which lost 5 bases and 0 bases, there was a span of 16 bases. Germline CDR1 and CDR2: SEHNR and FQNEAQ (reference sequence). This chain's CDR3 is CASSPRGAPMNTEAFF. CDR3 DNA: TGTGCCAGCAGCCCTCGGGGGGCACCAATGAACACTGAAGCTTTCTTT.

The chain employs TRBV24-1 and TRBJ1-1; D remains unclear. The CDR3 is made up of 15 amino acids. The germline V gene encodes CDR1 KGHDR and CDR2 SFDVKD. Between the trimmed V and J ends, which lost 5 bases and 0 bases, there was a span of 12 bases. The CDR3 DNA reads as TGTGCCACCAGTGGAAAGGCGGGGATGAACACTGAAGCTTTCTTT. Protein sequence: CATSGKAGMNTEAFF.

The rearrangement links TRBV6-5 to TRBJ2-1; D call uncertain. CDR1 is MNHEY, CDR2 SVGAGI, per germline. With 6 bases removed from V and 8 bases from J, the gap between germline ends came to 8 bases. There are 11 residues in the CDR3. CDR3 sequence reads: CASRRSDEQFF. The DNA of the CDR3 is TGTGCCAGCAGGAGAAGCGATGAGCAGTTCTTC.

This clonotype was seen only a few times. The chain employs TRBV10-3 and TRBJ2-1; D might be TRBD2 (6 bases). Germline CDR1 and CDR2: ENHRY and SYGVKD. The CDR3 has 13 amino acids. V lost 5 bases and J lost 7, with 12 bases in between. The CDR3, as DNA: TGTGCCATCAGTCCCCGCGGGGAAAATGAGCAGTTCTTC. It codes for CAISPRGENEQFF.

This clonotype appeared many times. V usage is TRBV7-2 and J usage is TRBJ1-5; D gene uncertain. V was clipped by 2 bases and J by 6 bases, with 8 bases between them. CDR3 length: 13 amino acids. Germline CDR1 SGHTA, CDR2 FQGNSA. CDR3 loop: CASSLMPGQPQHF. The CDR3, as DNA: TGTGCCAGCAGCTTAATGCCGGGTCAGCCCCAGCATTTT. Using reference TRBV7-2 and TRBJ1-5 for the parts outside the CDR3, the full variable domain is GAGVSQSPSNKVTEKGKDVELRCDPISGHTALYWYRQSLGQGLEFLIYFQGNSAPDKSGLPSDRFSAERTGGSVSTLTIQRTQQEDSAVYLCASSLMPGQPQHFGDGTRLSIL.

This clonotype was picked up a small number of times. V gene TRBV7-3 combines with J gene TRBJ2-2; 7 nucleotides match TRBD1. V shed 3 bases and J 6 bases; nucleotides not matched to a gene: 10. Germline CDR1 and CDR2: SGHTA and FQGTGA. The CDR3 runs 16 residues. The CDR3 DNA follows: TGTGCCAGCAGCTTCTTCTCCCCCGGGACAGCCGGGGAGCTGTTTTTT. Its translation: CASSFFSPGTAGELFF.

This clonotype was seen repeatedly, ten times or more. The chain recombines TRBV29-1 with TRBJ1-1, with D perhaps matching TRBD1 (5 bases). With 4 bases removed from V and 5 bases from J, the gap between germline ends came to 14 bases. Looked up from germline, CDR1 is SQVTM and CDR2 is ANQGSEA. There are 13 residues in the CDR3. CDR3 DNA sequence: TGCAGCGTTGTAGTCAGGGCAGGGACTGAAGCTTTCTTT. Translated, it gives CSVVVRAGTEAFF.

This clonotype has ten or more counts. This rearrangement joins TRBV5-1 to TRBJ2-7; D possibly corresponds to TRBD2 (6 bases). The germline V and J ends were trimmed by 5 bases and 2 bases, with 14 bases remaining between them. The V gene's germline CDR1 is SGHRS and CDR2 YFSETQ. The CDR3 is 14 amino acids. The CDR3: CASRVFGGTYEQYF. CDR3 DNA: TGCGCCAGCAGGGTCTTTGGGGGGACCTACGAGCAGTACTTC. The full variable domain, completed using reference TRBV5-1 and TRBJ2-7, is KAGVTQTPRYLIKTRGQQVTLSCSPISGHRSVSWYQQTPGQGLQFLFEYFSETQRNKGNFPGRFSGRQFSNSRSEMNVSTLELGDSALYLCASRVFGGTYEQYFGPGTRLTVT.

This clonotype has only a few counts. V and J are TRBV27 and TRBJ2-1, with D perhaps matching TRBD2 (6 bases). Between the trimmed V and J ends, which lost 7 bases and 0 bases, there was a span of 13 bases. The CDR3 consists of 15 residues. Germline V gene data show CDR1 as MNHEY and CDR2 as SMNVEV (reference sequence). CDR3 DNA sequence: TGTGCCAGCACTAGCCTAGCGTACTCCTACAATGAGCAGTTCTTC. It specifies CASTSLAYSYNEQFF.

The chain carries TRBV20-1 and TRBJ2-3; the match to TRBD2 covers 8 bases. This CDR3 contains 15 residues. Looked up from germline, CDR1 is DFQATT and CDR2 is SNEGSKA (reference sequence). The trim removed 4 bases at V and 4 bases at J, leaving 10 bases unmatched. CDR3 residues: CSANEAGAIADTQYF. For the CDR3, the DNA is TGCAGTGCTAATGAAGCGGGAGCTATCGCAGATACGCAGTATTTT.

This clonotype has a count of ten or more. The chain couples TRBV20-1 to TRBJ2-1, with TRBD2 identical over 11 bases. Trimming removed 5 bases from V and 9 bases from J; junction bases left unmatched: 12. There are 15 residues in the CDR3. Looked up from germline, CDR1 is DFQATT and CDR2 is SNEGSKA (reference sequence). The CDR3 bases are TGCAGTGCTTTGCACCCGGGACTAGCGGACGGTGAGCAGTTCTTC. Amino acid sequence: CSALHPGLADGEQFF.

Notes on this clonotype: One junction end does not reproduce the germline sequence, and a read error may be involved. The CDR3 sequence is CATSSGQGFSANEKLLF. The CDR3 DNA sequence: TGTGCCACCAGCAGCGGACAGGGATTTTCAGCTAATGAAAAACTGCTTTTT. This sequence joins TRBV15 and TRBJ1-4, with 8 bases that match TRBD1. This CDR3 has 17 residues. The germline CDR1 and CDR2 sequences are LNHNV and YYDKDF (reference sequence).

This chain uses TRBV20-1 with TRBJ2-5; a possible D gene is TRBD2 (5 bases). Germline lookup yields CDR1 DFQATT and CDR2 SNEGSKA (reference sequence). The CDR3 totals 15 residues. Between the trimmed V and J ends, which lost 6 bases and 4 bases, there was a span of 21 bases. The CDR3 nucleotides are TGCAGTGCCAAGTACTCCCTTCGGGCGGGAGAGACCCAGTACTTC. Translating it yields CSAKYSLRAGETQYF.

Many counts were recorded for this clonotype. The gene calls are TRBV5-5 and TRBJ1-5; TRBD1 matches 8 bases. The CDR3 covers 14 residues. Germline V gene data show CDR1 as SGHKS and CDR2 as YYEKEE (reference sequence). Trimming at V came to 0 bases and at J to 6 bases, leaving 2 bases not matched to a gene. The CDR3 reads CASSLVQGAQPQHF. CDR3 nucleotide sequence: TGTGCCAGCAGCTTGGTTCAGGGGGCTCAGCCCCAGCATTTT.

This clonotype was seen ten or more times. The rearrangement links TRBV12-3 or TRBV12-4 to TRBJ2-7; tentatively, D is TRBD1 (6 bases). CDR3 length: 12 amino acids. Trimming removed 8 bases at V and 3 bases at J, with 11 bases between. CDR3 residues: CASRTENYEQYF. In DNA, the CDR3 is TGTGCCAGCCGGACAGAGAACTACGAGCAGTACTTC.

A few counts support this clonotype. The CDR3 sequence is CASSSGAGGSGNEKLFF. The DNA for the CDR3 is TGTGCCAGCAGCTCCGGAGCAGGGGGTTCTGGTAATGAAAAACTGTTTTTT. J is TRBJ1-4 and V is TRBV5-5; 7 bases map to TRBD1. The trim removed 3 bases at V and 4 bases at J, leaving 12 bases unmatched. Germline lookup yields CDR1 SGHKS and CDR2 YYEKEE (reference sequence). The CDR3 totals 17 residues.

This clonotype showed up many times. This chain links TRBV11-2 with TRBJ2-3; possibly TRBD1 or TRBD2 for D (5 bases each). The germline V gene has CDR1 SGHAT and CDR2 FQNNGV. V lost 6 bases and J lost 1, with 11 bases in between. The CDR3 loop spans 14 amino acids. The CDR3 bases are TGTGCCAGCAGGTACGGGGCACGCACAGATACGCAGTATTTT. This gives the protein CASRYGARTDTQYF.